The clone carrying this TCR beta chain was counted ten times or more. Its antigen is unknown. This record comes from a study of T-cell reconstitution after alpha-beta-depleted transplantation in children. V was trimmed by 3 bases and J by 3 bases, leaving 6 bases between them. Germline-derived CDR1 and CDR2 are DFQATT and SNEGSKA (reference sequence). This CDR3 comprises 11 residues. Preparation of the TCRbeta library was carried out with unique molecular identifiers. TCRdb processed the PCR reads anew with MiXCR; each CDR3 protein has one entry. The table has 350,000 to 500,000 distinct CDR3 sequences, about 40% seen once. Broader study findings: About two months after transplant, alpha-beta T cells reportedly came from several hundred expanded graft clones. A year post-transplant, T-cell counts and diversity derived mostly from newly produced T cells. Surviving recipient T cells and thymic progenitors produced the high day-60 TCRbeta diversity seen in some patients.

This clonotype was sampled from a girl under 10 years old with aplastic anemia, due to receive a stem cell transplant. V usage is TRBV20-1 and J usage is TRBJ2-7, with D uncertain. The source material was PBMCs, sampled before TCRalphabeta/CD19-depleted stem cell transplant. The CDR3 sequence is CSASPDYEQYF. CDR3 nucleotide sequence: TGCAGTGCTAGTCCCGACTACGAGCAGTACTTC.